Below are 16 T cell receptor beta chains sequenced from a single sample in a study of T cell clusters in autoimmune cytopenias (dated by TCRdb to between 2018 and 2020). Sequenced using an Illumina MiSeq. To amplify TRB rearrangements, a touch-down multiplex PCR protocol was run with the TRB-A and TRB-B primer pools combined in a single tube. Through TCRdb reprocessing, the reads give one entry per CDR3 protein sequence; DNA is omitted. The sample has roughly 5,000 distinct CDR3 sequences on record. The top ten clones comprise around half of the sample. Each sample's TRB amplification started from 250 ng of peripheral blood genomic DNA, which corresponds to tens of thousands of genome equivalents. These records were also assigned to another study, of T cell repertoires in aging, cancer and after chemotherapy.

The specimen was peripheral blood. The receptor set was obtained from a human donor in good health.

By frequency, this clonotype is medium-sized. The rearrangement links TRBV19 to TRBJ2-2; checking the TCRdb D call of TRBD2 is not possible without DNA. Germline V gene data show CDR1 as LNHDA and CDR2 as SQIVND (reference sequence). The CDR3 is 17 residues long. The CDR3: CASSRGTLLPSTGELFF.

The chain carries TRBV18 and TRBJ2-5; with no DNA, the TCRdb D assignment of TRBD1 cannot be verified. The CDR3 runs 17 residues. Germline loops: CDR1 KGHSH, CDR2 LQKENI. The CDR3 is CASSPRPPNRARETQYF.

This rearrangement joins TRBV19 to TRBJ2-7; TCRdb indicates TRBD1, and absent DNA this call remains unverified. CDR1 and CDR2 from the germline V gene are LNHDA and SQIVND (reference sequence). The CDR3 is 16 residues long. CDR3 region: CASRKTAARVFGEQYF.

Frequency places this clonotype as medium-sized (0.01 to 0.1%). The chain couples TRBV19 to TRBJ2-4; the D call of TRBD2 rests on TCRdb alone, since no DNA is present to check it. Germline V gene sequence: CDR1 LNHDA, CDR2 SQIVND (reference sequence). This CDR3 is built from 17 residues. The CDR3 loop reads CASSSSGKFSGGNIQYF.

In terms of frequency, this clonotype is medium-sized (0.01 to 0.1%). This chain uses TRBV6-5 with TRBJ2-7. From germline, CDR1 is MNHEY and CDR2 SVGAGI. The CDR3 sequence is 13 residues long. CDR3 amino acids: CASSYADSYEQYF.

The chain couples TRBV7-2 to TRBJ1-1. Per the germline V gene, CDR1 is SGHTA and CDR2 is FQGNSA. The CDR3 is made up of 13 amino acids. CDR3 loop: CASEGDRNTEAFF.

The CDR3 loop reads CASSLRFSETQYF. The chain carries TRBV7-6 and TRBJ2-5. Per the germline V gene, CDR1 is SGHVS and CDR2 is FNYEAQ. The CDR3 is made up of 13 amino acids. Combining the CDR3 with reference TRBV7-6 and TRBJ2-5 gives the whole variable domain GAGVSQSPRYKVTKRGQDVALRCDPISGHVSLYWYRQALGQGPEFLTYFNYEAQQDKSGLPNDRFSAERPEGSISTLTIQRTEQRDSAMYRCASSLRFSETQYFGPGTRLLVL.

Considering frequency, this clonotype is medium-sized. The chain combines TRBV30 with TRBJ2-1; the TCRdb call, TRBD1, lacks DNA for checking. CDR3 length: 16 amino acids. The germline gives CDR1 GTSNPN, CDR2 SVGIG (reference sequence). CDR3 residues: CACLAPEVDTYGEQFF.

The chain joins TRBV6-5 to TRBJ2-3; TCRdb's D call, TRBD2, is unchecked because there is no DNA. CDR1 is MNHEY, CDR2 SVGAGI, per germline. The CDR3 covers 17 residues. CDR3 sequence reads: CASSYSKTSIRGDTQYF.

CDR3 protein: CASTKKGLPTGELFF. The chain is built from TRBV6-5 and TRBJ2-2; there is no DNA to check the TCRdb D call of TRBD2. The CDR3 length is 15 residues. Germline V gene sequence: CDR1 MNHEY, CDR2 SVGAGI.

This clonotype is identified as medium-sized from frequency. The chain joins TRBV5-4 to TRBJ2-2. The CDR3 covers 13 residues. Germline V gene data show CDR1 as SGHNT and CDR2 as YYREEE (reference sequence). The CDR3 loop is CASSFVVTGELFF.

The rearrangement links TRBV6-2 or TRBV6-3 to TRBJ2-1; TCRdb returns TRBD1, unconfirmable since there is no DNA. The CDR3 length is 14 residues. Germline lookup yields CDR1 MNHEY and CDR2 SVGEGT. CDR3 sequence: CASTYRGPYNEQFF.

V usage is TRBV6-5 and J usage is TRBJ2-2; TCRdb designates TRBD2, a call that cannot be tested without DNA. Germline CDR1 MNHEY, CDR2 SVGAGI. The CDR3 sequence is 18 residues long. CDR3 protein: CASSYSGLAGVATGELFF.

The chain links TRBV19 to TRBJ2-2; TCRdb gives TRBD1 as the D gene, but with no DNA this cannot be confirmed. Germline values: CDR1 LNHDA, CDR2 SQIVND (reference sequence). The CDR3 consists of 14 residues. CDR3 sequence reads: CACTGTLDTGELFF.

The chain couples TRBV7-2 to TRBJ2-7; there is no DNA to check the TCRdb D call of TRBD1. This CDR3 is 15 amino acids long. Germline lookup yields CDR1 SGHTA and CDR2 FQGNSA. This CDR3 reads CASSSSGTLNREQYF. Together with reference TRBV7-2 and TRBJ2-7, the CDR3 gives the full variable domain: GAGVSQSPSNKVTEKGKDVELRCDPISGHTALYWYRQSLGQGLEFLIYFQGNSAPDKSGLPSDRFSAERTGGSVSTLTIQRTQQEDSAVYLCASSSSGTLNREQYFGPGTRLTVT.

The genes are TRBV18 and TRBJ1-6; TCRdb names TRBD1, which stays unverified in the absence of DNA. The length of the CDR3 is 14 residues. The germline CDR1 and CDR2 sequences are KGHSH and LQKENI. CDR3 loop: CASSGQDTNSPLHF.